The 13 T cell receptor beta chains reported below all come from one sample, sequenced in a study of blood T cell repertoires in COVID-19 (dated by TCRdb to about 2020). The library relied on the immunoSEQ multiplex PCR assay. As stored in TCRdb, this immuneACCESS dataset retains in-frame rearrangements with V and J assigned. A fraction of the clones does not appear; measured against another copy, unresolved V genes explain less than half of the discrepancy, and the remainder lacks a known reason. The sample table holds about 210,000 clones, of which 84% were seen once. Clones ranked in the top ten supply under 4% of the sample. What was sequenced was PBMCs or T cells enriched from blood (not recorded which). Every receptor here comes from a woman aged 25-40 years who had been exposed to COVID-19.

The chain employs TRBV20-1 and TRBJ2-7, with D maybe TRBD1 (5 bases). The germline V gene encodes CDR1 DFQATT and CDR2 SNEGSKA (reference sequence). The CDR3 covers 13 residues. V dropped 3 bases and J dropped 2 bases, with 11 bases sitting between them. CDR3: CSASPDTAYEQYF. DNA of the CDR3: TGCAGTGCTAGTCCGGACACAGCCTACGAGCAGTACTTC.

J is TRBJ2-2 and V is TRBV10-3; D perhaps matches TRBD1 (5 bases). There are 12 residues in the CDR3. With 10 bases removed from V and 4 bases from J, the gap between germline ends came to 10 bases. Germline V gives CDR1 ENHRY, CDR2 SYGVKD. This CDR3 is CATRQTTGELFF. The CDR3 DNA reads TGTGCCACCCGACAGACCACCGGGGAGCTGTTTTTT.

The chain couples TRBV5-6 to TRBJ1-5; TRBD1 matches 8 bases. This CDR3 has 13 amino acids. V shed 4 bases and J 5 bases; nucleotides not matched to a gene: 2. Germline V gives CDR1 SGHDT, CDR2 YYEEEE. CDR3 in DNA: TGTGCCAGCAGCGACAGGGGCGATCAGCCCCAGCATTTT. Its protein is CASSDRGDQPQHF.

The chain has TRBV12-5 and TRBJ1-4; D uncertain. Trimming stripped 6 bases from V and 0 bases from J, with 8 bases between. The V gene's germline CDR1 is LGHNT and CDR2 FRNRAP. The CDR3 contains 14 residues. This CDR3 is CASGTGTTNEKLFF. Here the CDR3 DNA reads TGTGCTAGTGGCACCGGGACAACTAATGAAAAACTGTTTTTT.

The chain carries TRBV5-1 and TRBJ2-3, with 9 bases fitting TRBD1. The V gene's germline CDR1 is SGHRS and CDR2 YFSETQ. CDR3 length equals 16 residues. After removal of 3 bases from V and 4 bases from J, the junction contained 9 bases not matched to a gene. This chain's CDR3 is CASSSGTGGLSDTQYF. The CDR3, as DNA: TGCGCCAGCAGCTCGGGAACAGGGGGCCTCTCAGATACGCAGTATTTT.

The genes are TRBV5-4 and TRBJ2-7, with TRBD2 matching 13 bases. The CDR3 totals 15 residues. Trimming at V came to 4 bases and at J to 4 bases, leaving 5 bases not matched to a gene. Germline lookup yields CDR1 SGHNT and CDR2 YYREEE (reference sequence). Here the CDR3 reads CASSAMTSGGYEQYF. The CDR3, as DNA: TGTGCCAGCAGCGCAATGACTAGCGGGGGGTACGAGCAGTACTTC.

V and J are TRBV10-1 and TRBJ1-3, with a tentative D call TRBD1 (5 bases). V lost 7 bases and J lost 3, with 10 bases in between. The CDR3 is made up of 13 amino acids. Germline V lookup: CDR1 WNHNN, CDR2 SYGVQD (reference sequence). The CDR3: CASNWQGGNTIYF. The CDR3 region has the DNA TGCGCCAGCAATTGGCAGGGTGGAAACACCATATATTTT.

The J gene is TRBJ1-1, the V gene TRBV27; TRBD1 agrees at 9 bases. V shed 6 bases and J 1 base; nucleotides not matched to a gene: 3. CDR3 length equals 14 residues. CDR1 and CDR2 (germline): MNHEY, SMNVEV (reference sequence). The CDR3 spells CASRLQGANTEAFF. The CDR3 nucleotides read TGTGCCAGCAGGCTACAGGGGGCGAACACTGAAGCTTTCTTT.

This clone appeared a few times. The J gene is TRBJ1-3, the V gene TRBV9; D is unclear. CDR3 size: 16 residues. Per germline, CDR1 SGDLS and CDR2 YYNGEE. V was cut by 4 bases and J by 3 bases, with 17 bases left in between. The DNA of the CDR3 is TGTGCCAGCAGCCCACCCTCAGGTGTCGATGGAAACACCATATATTTT. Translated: CASSPPSGVDGNTIYF.

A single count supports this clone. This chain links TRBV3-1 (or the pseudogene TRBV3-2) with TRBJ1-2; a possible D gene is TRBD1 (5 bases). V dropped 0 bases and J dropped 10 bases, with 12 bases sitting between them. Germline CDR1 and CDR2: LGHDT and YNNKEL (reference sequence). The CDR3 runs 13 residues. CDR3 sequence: CASSQEPDSYYTF. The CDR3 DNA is TGTGCCAGCAGCCAAGAGCCCGACAGCTACTACACCTTC.

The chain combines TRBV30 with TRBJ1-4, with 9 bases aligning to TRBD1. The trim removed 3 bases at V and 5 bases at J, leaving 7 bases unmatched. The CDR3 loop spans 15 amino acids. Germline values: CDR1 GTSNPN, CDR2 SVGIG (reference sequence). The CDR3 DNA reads TGTGCCTGGAGACCGGGACAGGGTGCAAATGAAAAACTGTTTTTT. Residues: CAWRPGQGANEKLFF. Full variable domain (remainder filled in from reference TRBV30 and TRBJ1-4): SQTIHQWPATLVQPVGSPLSLECTVEGTSNPNLYWYRQAAGRGLQLLFYSVGIGQISSEVPQNLSASRPQDRQFILSSKKLLLSDSGFYLCAWRPGQGANEKLFFGSGTQLSVL.

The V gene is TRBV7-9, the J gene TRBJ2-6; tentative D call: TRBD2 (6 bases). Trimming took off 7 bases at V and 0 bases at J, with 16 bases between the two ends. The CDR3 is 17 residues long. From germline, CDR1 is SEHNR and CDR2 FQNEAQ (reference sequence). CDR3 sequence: CASTSAGRPSGANVLTF. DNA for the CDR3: TGTGCCAGCACCTCCGCGGGACGGCCCTCTGGGGCCAACGTCCTGACTTTC.

CDR3 sequence: CASSVQGNQPQHF. The CDR3 region has the DNA TGTGCCAGCAGCGTACAGGGTAATCAGCCCCAGCATTTT. V usage is TRBV13 and J usage is TRBJ1-5; D might be TRBD1 (6 bases). The CDR3 extends over 13 amino acids. In germline, CDR1 is PRHDT, CDR2 FYEKMQ (reference sequence). The V end was cut by 5 bases, the J end by 4 bases, with 9 bases between.